Sequencing of this T cell receptor (beta chain) was carried out in a study of early T cells in non-severe SARS-CoV-2 infection. Study context: Sequencing input comprised bulk RNA from unsorted whole blood; chain pairing was not available. Study observations and caveats: VDJdb matching skewed toward anti-spike CD8 responses, missing private and CD4 specificities.

There are many counts of this clonotype. As yet, its antigen is unknown. Attached unique molecular identifiers marked individual cDNA molecules. Each CDR3 protein gets one entry after TCRdb re-called the 5' RACE reads with MiXCR. The sample lists roughly 80,000 distinct CDR3 sequences; around 5.6% were seen once. This CDR3 contains 13 residues. The V and J ends lost 9 bases and 8 bases respectively, with 17 bases between them. CDR1 is SEHNR, CDR2 FQNEAQ, per germline (reference sequence). This TCR derives from an adult who was a healthcare worker with PCR-confirmed SARS-CoV-2 infection or an uninfected control (not recorded which). The chain is built from TRBV7-9 and TRBJ2-4; D may be TRBD2 (6 bases). Sequenced material: whole blood. CDR3 in DNA: TGTGCCAGTGGACTTGGAGGGGTTGACATTCAGTACTTC. Residues: CASGLGGVDIQYF.